This T cell receptor beta chain was identified during a study of shared clonotypes between healthy human individuals. Study processing details: Filtering differed because ImmunoSEQ produced junction-only sequences that carried no quality scores. Measured with immunoSEQ multiplex PCR; TCRdb has only the in-frame clones, and not every one. For V, J and clone size, that table is used; D and trimming come from the DNA. The table lists some 2,000,000 clones, almost 96% of them singletons. Overall study results and limits: Larger estimated richness was generally recorded for naive subsets relative to memory subsets.

Per germline, CDR1 KGHSH and CDR2 LQKENI. V dropped 6 bases and J dropped 0; count of bases not matched to a gene: 5. The CDR3 runs 16 residues. About this clone: Its antigen is not identified.

CD45RA-negative memory and CD45RA+ naive subsets were split from the CD4+ cells. The rearrangement joins TRBV18 to TRBJ2-6; TRBD1 matches at 7 bases. This clonotype was obtained from a man aged 18 to 30 in good health. The specimen sequenced was naive CD4+ T cells sorted from blood. Regarding subset: CD45RA+ positively selected. The CDR3 region has the DNA TGTGCCAGCTCCGACAGGGAAAGCTCTGGGGCCAACGTCCTGACTTTC. Translating it yields CASSDRESSGANVLTF.